This T cell receptor (beta chain) was found in a study of immune characterization of retroperitoneal liposarcoma. This clonotype was observed a handful of times. A single record per CDR3 protein comes from TCRdb applying MiXCR to the PCR reads. The data show several thousand distinct CDR3 sequences, under 30% seen once. Germline CDR1 reads SGHTA; CDR2 reads FQGNSA. V gave up 5 bases and J gave up 11 bases, with 21 bases separating them. This CDR3 region has 14 residues. The sequence was collected from a male donor with retroperitoneal liposarcoma. Sample: blood. The chain carries TRBV7-2 and TRBJ2-5; D possibly corresponds to TRBD2 (6 bases). The CDR3 DNA sequence: TGTGCCAGCAGCCCGCCCACGGACTCCCGGGGGCAGTACTTC. Residues: CASSPPTDSRGQYF. Combining the CDR3 with reference TRBV7-2 and TRBJ2-5 gives the whole variable domain GAGVSQSPSNKVTEKGKDVELRCDPISGHTALYWYRQSLGQGLEFLIYFQGNSAPDKSGLPSDRFSAERTGGSVSTLTIQRTQQEDSAVYLCASSPPTDSRGQYFGPGTRLLVL.